A single sample gave rise to the 28 T cell receptor beta chains below, sequenced in a study of PD-1 blockade in classical Hodgkin lymphoma. Regarding time point: cycle 4 day 1 (C4D1), after 6 weeks of nivolumab. Exposure to brentuximab vedotin varied, and each patient had relapsed following autologous stem cell transplantation. Investigators isolated CD4+ T cells from thawed PBMCs through magnetic negative selection. The repertoire was sequenced with immunoSEQ multiplex PCR; TCRdb's copy has only in-frame clones and lacks some. The sample lists some 30,000 clones, around 85% seen once, with around 2.4% in the top ten. Sequencing used CD4+ T cells from blood, obtained before the fourth cycle of nivolumab. The source is a human donor with classical Hodgkin lymphoma.

The J gene is TRBJ2-7, the V gene TRBV15, with D unclear. Per germline, CDR1 LNHNV and CDR2 YYDKDF (reference sequence). Trimming took 2 bases from V and 3 from J, leaving 11 bases between them. The CDR3 is 14 residues long. As DNA, the CDR3 is TGTGCCACCAGCAGAAGGCAAGCCATCTACGAGCAGTACTTC. Amino acid sequence: CATSRRQAIYEQYF.

This chain connects TRBV10-1 to TRBJ1-1; the D is unclear. Germline CDR1 and CDR2: WNHNN and SYGVQD (reference sequence). V shed 6 bases and J shed 0 bases, with 8 bases lying between them. The CDR3 totals 13 residues. The CDR3 protein is CASSPQMNTEAFF. CDR3 DNA: TGCGCCAGCAGCCCCCAAATGAACACTGAAGCTTTCTTT.

This clone was detected a few times. The chain combines TRBV29-1 with TRBJ2-3, with TRBD2 identical over 8 bases. Losses at the gene ends were 6 bases for V and 6 bases for J; bases not matched to a gene: 5. In germline, CDR1 is SQVTM, CDR2 ANQGSEA. The CDR3 spans 12 residues. The CDR3 DNA is TGCAGCGTCGGTAGCGGGACCGATACGCAGTATTTT. This codes for CSVGSGTDTQYF.

V gene TRBV19 combines with J gene TRBJ2-5, with a tentative D call TRBD1 (5 bases). The V end lost 4 bases, the J end lost 2 bases, and 11 bases lay between the germline ends. The CDR3 contains 14 residues. Germline CDR1 reads LNHDA; CDR2 reads SQIVND (reference sequence). CDR3 bases: TGTGCCAGTAGTACAAAGGGGTTACAAGAGACCCAGTACTTC. Translating it yields CASSTKGLQETQYF.

The chain uses TRBV7-7 and TRBJ2-7; 13 positions match TRBD2. The CDR3 sequence is 17 residues long. Germline V lookup: CDR1 SSHAT, CDR2 FNYEAQ (reference sequence). The trim removed 5 bases at V and 4 bases at J, leaving 11 bases unmatched. CDR3 protein: CASSKGKLAGGRYEQYF. The CDR3 DNA follows: TGTGCCAGCAGCAAGGGGAAACTAGCGGGAGGGCGGTACGAGCAGTACTTC.

This sequence joins TRBV19 and TRBJ1-2, with 7 nucleotides matching TRBD1. There are 14 residues in the CDR3. Trimming at V came to 6 bases and at J to 4 bases, leaving 8 bases not matched to a gene. CDR1 LNHDA and CDR2 SQIVND come from the germline V gene (reference sequence). The CDR3 DNA is TGTGCCAGTAGGAAACAGGGGACGGGCTATGGCTACACCTTC. It translates to CASRKQGTGYGYTF.

The CDR3 sequence is CASRQGASTDTQYF. CDR3 sequence (DNA): TGTGCCAGCAGACAGGGCGCTAGCACAGATACGCAGTATTTT. The chain is built from TRBV19 and TRBJ2-3; TRBD1 agrees at 7 bases. CDR1 is LNHDA and CDR2 is SQIVND in the germline V gene (reference sequence). The CDR3 contains 14 residues. Losses at the gene ends were 9 bases for V and 0 bases for J; bases not matched to a gene: 6.

V is TRBV25-1 and J is TRBJ2-1, with 12 nucleotides matching TRBD2. Germline V gene lookup returns CDR1 MGHDK and CDR2 SYGVNS. The CDR3 has 15 amino acids. After removal of 1 base from V and 5 bases from J, the junction contained 0 bases not matched to a gene. The chain's CDR3 is CASSEWTSGNNEQFF. The CDR3 DNA reads TGTGCCAGCAGTGAATGGACTAGCGGGAACAATGAGCAGTTCTTC.

This clone has a handful of counts. V gene TRBV9 combines with J gene TRBJ1-2; the D is unclear. The CDR3 runs 11 residues. V gave up 0 bases and J gave up 8 bases, with 5 bases separating them. Germline V CDR1 and CDR2: SGDLS, YYNGEE. In DNA, the CDR3 is TGTGCCAGCAGCGTAGAAGACGGCTACACCTTC. This codes for CASSVEDGYTF. Supplemented by reference TRBV9 and TRBJ1-2, the full variable domain reads DSGVTQTPKHLITATGQRVTLRCSPRSGDLSVYWYQQSLDQGLQFLIQYYNGEERAKGNILERFSAQQFPDLHSELNLSSLELGDSALYFCASSVEDGYTFGSGTRLTVV.

The chain has TRBV30 and TRBJ2-1; possible D gene TRBD2, 6 bases. With 5 bases removed from V and 4 bases from J, the gap between germline ends came to 18 bases. Germline V gene sequence: CDR1 GTSNPN, CDR2 SVGIG (reference sequence). The CDR3 has 15 amino acids. The CDR3 DNA is TGTGCCTGGGGGGGAGGCGGGATTTCTTACAATGAGCAGTTCTTC. Translating it yields CAWGGGGISYNEQFF.

The CDR3 nucleotides read TGTGCCAGCAGCCAAGAAAAAGGATTAGCGGGAGCCTACGAGCAGTACTTC. Translation gives CASSQEKGLAGAYEQYF. V gene TRBV4-2 combines with J gene TRBJ2-7; TRBD2 matches 9 bases. V was pared by 0 bases and J by 2 bases, with 8 bases of the junction left unmatched. Germline V gene data show CDR1 as LGHNA and CDR2 as YNFKEQ. The CDR3 is made up of 17 amino acids.

The rearrangement links TRBV29-1 to TRBJ1-2; TRBD1 is a possible D gene (6 bases). The CDR3 spans 12 residues. Germline V lookup: CDR1 SQVTM, CDR2 ANQGSEA. Trimming took off 4 bases at V and 5 bases at J, with 11 bases between the two ends. The CDR3: CSVASQGYGYTF. Written as DNA, the CDR3 is TGCAGCGTTGCCTCGCAGGGGTATGGCTACACCTTC. The whole variable domain, filled in from reference TRBV29-1 and TRBJ1-2, reads SAVISQKPSRDICQRGTSLTIQCQVDSQVTMMFWYRQQPGQSLTLIATANQGSEATYESGFVIDKFPISRPNLTFSTLTVSNMSPEDSSIYLCSVASQGYGYTFGSGTRLTVV.

V usage is TRBV5-1 and J usage is TRBJ1-1; D call uncertain. The germline gives CDR1 SGHRS, CDR2 YFSETQ. This CDR3 is built from 11 residues. Trimming cost V 5 bases and J 7 bases, with 9 bases left between them. Written as DNA, the CDR3 is TGCGCCAGCAGAGAGGCAGTTGAAGCTTTCTTT. As protein: CASREAVEAFF.

The chain uses TRBV18 and TRBJ2-1, with a tentative D call TRBD2 (5 bases). Trimming took off 1 base at V and 7 bases at J, with 11 bases between the two ends. The germline CDR1 and CDR2 sequences are KGHSH and LQKENI. The CDR3 runs 14 residues. The DNA of the CDR3 is TGTGCCAGCTCACCACGCCTAGAGGGAAATGAGCAGTTCTTC. Translation gives CASSPRLEGNEQFF.

The genes are TRBV27 and TRBJ2-1, with TRBD2 identical over 9 bases. Germline V gene lookup returns CDR1 MNHEY and CDR2 SMNVEV (reference sequence). J gave up 0 bases and V 3 bases, and 21 bases lay outside the gene matches. The CDR3 extends over 22 amino acids. For the CDR3, the DNA is TGTGCCAGCAGTTTTTTAGACCAGGGGCCGGGACTAGCTTTTAGCTCCTACAATGAGCAGTTCTTC. Residues: CASSFLDQGPGLAFSSYNEQFF.

This clone has just one count. The rearrangement links TRBV2 to TRBJ1-2; the D is unclear. The CDR3 is 14 amino acids. Per the germline V gene, CDR1 is SNHLY and CDR2 is FYNNEI. V was cut by 0 bases and J by 8 bases, with 13 bases left in between. CDR3 residues: CASSEAFAQAGYTF. CDR3 sequence (DNA): TGTGCCAGCAGTGAAGCTTTCGCCCAAGCGGGCTACACCTTC.

The chain uses TRBV18 and TRBJ2-3, with D possibly TRBD1 on 5 matching bases. Looked up from germline, CDR1 is KGHSH and CDR2 is LQKENI. The ends were cut back, 3 bases at V and 1 base at J, with 14 bases in the middle. This CDR3 has 16 amino acids. CDR3 loop: CASSPPVGAGTDTQYF. CDR3 in DNA: TGTGCCAGCTCACCTCCCGTTGGGGCGGGCACAGATACGCAGTATTTT.

The chain uses TRBV14 and TRBJ2-5; D is unresolved. V was clipped by 0 bases and J by 3 bases, with 8 bases between them. The CDR3 extends over 14 amino acids. Germline assignment: CDR1 SGHDN and CDR2 FVKESK. This chain's CDR3 is CASSQDPIKETQYF. The CDR3 DNA reads TGTGCCAGCAGCCAAGATCCGATAAAAGAGACCCAGTACTTC.

In DNA form, the CDR3 reads TGTGCCCACAGACGGTCAACTAATGAAAAACTGTTTTTT. Its translation: CAHRRSTNEKLFF. This sequence joins TRBV30 and TRBJ1-4; no clear D. Germline V CDR1 and CDR2: GTSNPN, SVGIG (reference sequence). V lost 8 bases and J lost 0, with 10 bases in between. The CDR3 consists of 13 residues.

The chain couples TRBV4-3 to TRBJ2-5; the match to TRBD2 covers 9 bases. This CDR3 has 15 amino acids. Germline trimming cut 1 base from V and 10 bases from J; bases unmatched to any gene: 10. The germline CDR1 and CDR2 sequences are LGHNA and YSLEER. The CDR3 protein is CASSQVSAGGVDQYF. The CDR3 bases are TGCGCCAGCAGCCAAGTATCGGCGGGAGGGGTCGACCAGTACTTC.

The chain couples TRBV27 to TRBJ1-1; 7 positions match TRBD1. In germline, CDR1 is MNHEY, CDR2 SMNVEV (reference sequence). Losses at the gene ends were 5 bases for V and 2 bases for J; bases not matched to a gene: 5. CDR3 length equals 14 residues. The CDR3: CASSQDRVNTEAFF. In DNA form, the CDR3 reads TGTGCCAGCAGTCAAGACAGGGTCAACACTGAAGCTTTCTTT.

This clone was counted between two and nine times. J is TRBJ1-5 and V is TRBV19; 7 bases agree with TRBD1. CDR1 is LNHDA and CDR2 is SQIVND in the germline V gene (reference sequence). The CDR3 covers 16 residues. V was clipped by 4 bases and J by 1 base; unmatched bases: 7. The CDR3 bases are TGTGCCAGTAGTAGACGGGGACAGTGGAGCAATCAGCCCCAGCATTTT. Its protein product is CASSRRGQWSNQPQHF.

The chain employs TRBV11-2 and TRBJ2-3, with 9 bases fitting TRBD1. V trimming: 3 bases; J trimming: 5 bases; junction bases outside the gene matches: 6. Per the germline V gene, CDR1 is SGHAT and CDR2 is FQNNGV. This CDR3 is built from 15 residues. The CDR3 nucleotides read TGTGCCAGCAGCTTCCGGGACAGGGTGGTAGATACGCAGTATTTT. As protein: CASSFRDRVVDTQYF. Full variable domain (missing parts from reference TRBV11-2 and TRBJ2-3): EAGVAQSPRYKIIEKRQSVAFWCNPISGHATLYWYQQILGQGPKLLIQFQNNGVVDDSQLPKDRFSAERLKGVDSTLKIQPAKLEDSAVYLCASSFRDRVVDTQYFGPGTRLTVL.

The genes are TRBV10-1 and TRBJ2-1, with no clear D. Trimming cost V 3 bases and J 3 bases, with 6 bases left between them. Germline CDR1 is WNHNN and CDR2 is SYGVQD (reference sequence). This CDR3 is 13 amino acids long. CDR3 DNA sequence: TGCGCCAGCAGTGATAACTACTACAATGAGCAGTTCTTC. Amino acid sequence: CASSDNYYNEQFF.

The chain joins TRBV12-5 to TRBJ2-2; D not resolved. Trimming left V 0 bases short and J 0 bases short, with 5 bases between. Germline CDR1 reads LGHNT; CDR2 reads FRNRAP. The CDR3 is made up of 15 amino acids. The CDR3 reads CASGLVQTNTGELFF. The CDR3 DNA is TGTGCTAGTGGTTTGGTACAGACGAACACCGGGGAGCTGTTTTTT.

DNA for the CDR3: TGTGCCAGCAGCACAGGGGGCTTATTCGATTCACCCCTCCACTTT. Amino acids: CASSTGGLFDSPLHF. V is TRBV27 and J is TRBJ1-6; 9 nucleotides align to TRBD1. In germline, CDR1 is MNHEY, CDR2 SMNVEV (reference sequence). CDR3 size: 15 residues. With V trimmed by 6 bases and J by 8 bases, 8 bases remained unmatched.

The V and J genes are TRBV30 and TRBJ2-7; TRBD2 matches at 11 bases. This CDR3 region has 13 residues. Per the germline V gene, CDR1 is GTSNPN and CDR2 is SVGIG (reference sequence). J was trimmed by 5 bases and V by 5 bases; bases with no gene match: 5. This CDR3 is CAWQLAGVHEQYF. In DNA form, the CDR3 reads TGTGCCTGGCAACTAGCGGGAGTACACGAGCAGTACTTC.

The chain has TRBV6-5 and TRBJ1-2; 7 bases align to TRBD1. Germline CDR1 MNHEY, CDR2 SVGAGI. The CDR3 contains 15 residues. Germline trimming cut 6 bases from V and 6 bases from J; bases unmatched to any gene: 13. CDR3 in DNA: TGTGCCAGCAGACTCTCGATAACAGGGGTGCATGGCTACACCTTC. Amino acid sequence: CASRLSITGVHGYTF.